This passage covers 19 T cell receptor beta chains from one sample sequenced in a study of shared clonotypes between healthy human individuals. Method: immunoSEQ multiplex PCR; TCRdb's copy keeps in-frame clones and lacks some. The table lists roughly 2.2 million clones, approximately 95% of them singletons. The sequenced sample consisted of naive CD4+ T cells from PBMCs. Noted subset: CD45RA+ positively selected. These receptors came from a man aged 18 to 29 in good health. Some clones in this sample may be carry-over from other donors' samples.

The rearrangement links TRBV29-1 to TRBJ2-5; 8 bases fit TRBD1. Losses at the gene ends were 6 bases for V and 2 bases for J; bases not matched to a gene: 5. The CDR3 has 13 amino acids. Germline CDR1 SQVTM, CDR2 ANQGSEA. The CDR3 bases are TGCAGCGTAGACAGGGGAATACAAGAGACCCAGTACTTC. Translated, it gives CSVDRGIQETQYF.

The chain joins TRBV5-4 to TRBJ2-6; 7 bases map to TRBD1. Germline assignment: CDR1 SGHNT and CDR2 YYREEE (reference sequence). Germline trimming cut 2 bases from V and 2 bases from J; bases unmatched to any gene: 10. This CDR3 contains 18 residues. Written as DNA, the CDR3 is TGTGCCAGCAGCTTAAAGATAACAGGGGAACCTGGGGCCAACGTCCTGACTTTC. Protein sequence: CASSLKITGEPGANVLTF.

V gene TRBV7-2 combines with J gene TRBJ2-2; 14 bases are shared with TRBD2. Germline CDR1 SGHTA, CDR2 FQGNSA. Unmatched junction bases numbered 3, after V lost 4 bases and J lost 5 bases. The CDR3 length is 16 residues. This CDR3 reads CASSSTSGRGTGELFF. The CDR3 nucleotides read TGTGCCAGCAGCTCGACTAGCGGGAGGGGGACCGGGGAGCTGTTTTTT.

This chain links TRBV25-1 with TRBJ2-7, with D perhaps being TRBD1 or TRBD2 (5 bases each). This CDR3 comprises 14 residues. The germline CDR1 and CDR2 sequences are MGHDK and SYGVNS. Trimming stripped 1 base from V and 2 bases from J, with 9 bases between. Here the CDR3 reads CASSEWGKTYEQYF. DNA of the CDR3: TGTGCCAGCAGTGAATGGGGGAAAACCTACGAGCAGTACTTC.

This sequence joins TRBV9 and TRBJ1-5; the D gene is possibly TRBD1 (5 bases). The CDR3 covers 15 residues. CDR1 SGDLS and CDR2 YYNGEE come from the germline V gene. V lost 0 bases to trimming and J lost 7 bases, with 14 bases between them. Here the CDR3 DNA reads TGTGCCAGCAGCGTAGGGGCAGGGTGGGGACAGCCCCAGCATTTT. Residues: CASSVGAGWGQPQHF.

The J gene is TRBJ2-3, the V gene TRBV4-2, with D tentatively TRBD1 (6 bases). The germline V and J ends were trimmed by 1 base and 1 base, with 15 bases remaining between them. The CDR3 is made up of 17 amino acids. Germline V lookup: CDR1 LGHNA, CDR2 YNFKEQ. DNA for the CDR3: TGTGCCAGCAGCCAAGGGCCACAGGGTGCCGGCACAGATACGCAGTATTTT. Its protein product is CASSQGPQGAGTDTQYF.

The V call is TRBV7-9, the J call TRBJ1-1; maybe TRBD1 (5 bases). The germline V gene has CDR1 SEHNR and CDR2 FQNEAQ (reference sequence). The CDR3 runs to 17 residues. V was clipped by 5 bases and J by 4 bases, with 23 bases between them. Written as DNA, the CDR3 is TGTGCCAGCAGCGCCCAGAGGATGTTCGGGGCCCCCACTGAAGCTTTCTTT. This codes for CASSAQRMFGAPTEAFF.

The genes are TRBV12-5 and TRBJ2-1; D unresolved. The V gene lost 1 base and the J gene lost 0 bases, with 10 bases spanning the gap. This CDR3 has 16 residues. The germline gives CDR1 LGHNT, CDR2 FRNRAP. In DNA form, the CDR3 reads TGTGCTAGTGGTTTGGCGATAGGCCTCTCCTACAATGAGCAGTTCTTC. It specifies CASGLAIGLSYNEQFF. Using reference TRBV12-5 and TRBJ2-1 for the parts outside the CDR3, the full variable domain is DARVTQTPRHKVTEMGQEVTMRCQPILGHNTVFWYRQTMMQGLELLAYFRNRAPLDDSGMPKDRFSAEMPDATLATLKIQPSEPRDSAVYFCASGLAIGLSYNEQFFGPGTRLTVL.

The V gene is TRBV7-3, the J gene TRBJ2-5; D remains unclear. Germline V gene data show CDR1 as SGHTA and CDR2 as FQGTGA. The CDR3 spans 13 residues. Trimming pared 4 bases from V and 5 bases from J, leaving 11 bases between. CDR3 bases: TGTGCCAGCAGCTCTTCCATAGGGGAGACCCAGTACTTC. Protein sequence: CASSSSIGETQYF.

The DNA for the CDR3 is TGTGCCAGCAGTGAATTTACTAGCGGGTACGAGAAGCAGTACTTC. Its protein product is CASSEFTSGYEKQYF. The genes are TRBV2 and TRBJ2-7; TRBD2 matches 9 bases. The V gene end was trimmed by 2 bases and the J gene end by 8 bases; junction bases not matched to a gene: 10. Per germline, CDR1 SNHLY and CDR2 FYNNEI. The CDR3 loop spans 15 amino acids.

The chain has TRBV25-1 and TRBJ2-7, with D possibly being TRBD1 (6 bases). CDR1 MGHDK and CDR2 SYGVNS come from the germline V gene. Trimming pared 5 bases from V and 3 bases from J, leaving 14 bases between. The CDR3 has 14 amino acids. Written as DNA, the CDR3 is TGTGCCAGCAGTCCCCAGGGGCTACTCTACGAGCAGTACTTC. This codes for CASSPQGLLYEQYF.

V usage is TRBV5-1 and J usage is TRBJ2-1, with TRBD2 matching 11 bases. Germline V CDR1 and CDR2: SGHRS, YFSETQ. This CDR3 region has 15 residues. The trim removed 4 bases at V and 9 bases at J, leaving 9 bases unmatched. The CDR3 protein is CASSLIAGGLGEQFF. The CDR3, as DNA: TGCGCCAGCAGCCTCATAGCGGGAGGGCTCGGTGAGCAGTTCTTC.

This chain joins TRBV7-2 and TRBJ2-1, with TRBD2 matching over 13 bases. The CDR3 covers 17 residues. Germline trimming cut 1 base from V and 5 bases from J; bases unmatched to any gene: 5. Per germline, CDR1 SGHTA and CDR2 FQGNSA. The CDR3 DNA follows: TGTGCCAGCAGCTTAGGGCCGACTAGCGGGAGGAACAATGAGCAGTTCTTC. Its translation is CASSLGPTSGRNNEQFF.

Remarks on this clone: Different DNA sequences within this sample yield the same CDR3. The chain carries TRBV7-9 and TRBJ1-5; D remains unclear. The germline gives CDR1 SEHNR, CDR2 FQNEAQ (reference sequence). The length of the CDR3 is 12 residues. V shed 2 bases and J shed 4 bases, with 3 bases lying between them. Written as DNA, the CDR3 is TGTGCCAGCAGCTTATCGAATCAGCCCCAGCATTTT. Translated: CASSLSNQPQHF.

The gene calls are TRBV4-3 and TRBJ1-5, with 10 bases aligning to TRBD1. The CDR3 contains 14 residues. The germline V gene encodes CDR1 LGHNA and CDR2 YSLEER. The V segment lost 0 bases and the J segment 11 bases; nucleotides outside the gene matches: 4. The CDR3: CASSQEGGQGTQHF. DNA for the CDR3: TGCGCCAGCAGCCAAGAGGGGGGACAGGGGACCCAGCATTTT.

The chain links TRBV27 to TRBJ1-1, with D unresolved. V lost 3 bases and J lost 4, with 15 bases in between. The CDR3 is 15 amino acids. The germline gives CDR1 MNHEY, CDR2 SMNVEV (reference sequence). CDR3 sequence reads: CASSFQAGAATEAFF. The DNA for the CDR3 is TGTGCCAGCAGTTTTCAAGCAGGCGCGGCCACTGAAGCTTTCTTT.

CDR3 protein: CASSLRGQGTDTQYF. CDR3 DNA: TGTGCCAGCAGCTTAAGGGGACAGGGCACAGATACGCAGTATTTT. The V gene is TRBV7-2, the J gene TRBJ2-3; 8 nucleotides line up with TRBD1. Trimming took 2 bases from V and 1 from J; bases not matched to a gene: 2. Germline CDR1 and CDR2: SGHTA and FQGNSA. The CDR3 has 15 amino acids.

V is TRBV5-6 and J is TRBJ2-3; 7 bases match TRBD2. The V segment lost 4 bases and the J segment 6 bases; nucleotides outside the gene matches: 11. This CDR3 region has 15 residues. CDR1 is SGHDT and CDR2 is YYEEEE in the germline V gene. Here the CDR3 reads CASSPSWTRSDTQYF. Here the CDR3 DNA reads TGTGCCAGCAGCCCCTCCTGGACTAGATCCGATACGCAGTATTTT. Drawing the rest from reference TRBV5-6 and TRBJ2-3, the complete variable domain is DAGVTQSPTHLIKTRGQQVTLRCSPKSGHDTVSWYQQALGQGPQFIFQYYEEEERQRGNFPDRFSGHQFPNYSSELNVNALLLGDSALYLCASSPSWTRSDTQYFGPGTRLTVL.

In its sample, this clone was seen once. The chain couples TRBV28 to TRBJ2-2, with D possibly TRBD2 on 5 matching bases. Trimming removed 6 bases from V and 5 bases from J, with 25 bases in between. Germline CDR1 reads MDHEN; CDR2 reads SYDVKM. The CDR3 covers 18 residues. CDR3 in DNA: TGTGCCAGCAGCCCAAGTAGGCGAGCGGCGAGCAGAACCGGGGAGCTGTTTTTT. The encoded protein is CASSPSRRAASRTGELFF.